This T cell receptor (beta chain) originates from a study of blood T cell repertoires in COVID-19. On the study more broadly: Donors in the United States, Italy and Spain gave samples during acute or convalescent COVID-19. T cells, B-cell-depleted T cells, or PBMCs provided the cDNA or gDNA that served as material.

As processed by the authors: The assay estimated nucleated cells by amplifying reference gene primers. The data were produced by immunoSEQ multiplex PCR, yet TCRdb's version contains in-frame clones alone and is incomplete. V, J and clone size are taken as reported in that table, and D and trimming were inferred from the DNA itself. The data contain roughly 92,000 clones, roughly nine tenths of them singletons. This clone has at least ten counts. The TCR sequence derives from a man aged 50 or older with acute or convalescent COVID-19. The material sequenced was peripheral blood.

CDR3 DNA: TGTGCCAGCAGAAGCCTCGGACAGGGTAACGACGAGCAGTACTTC. This codes for CASRSLGQGNDEQYF. J is TRBJ2-7 and V is TRBV6-5; 8 bases map to TRBD1. V trimming: 6 bases; J trimming: 5 bases; junction bases outside the gene matches: 12. Germline-derived CDR1 and CDR2 are MNHEY and SVGAGI. This CDR3 spans 15 amino acids.